The next 21 T cell receptor beta chains were all read from a single sample in a study of T-cell memory formation after mild COVID-19. TCRdb recomputed calls from the 5' RACE reads with MiXCR, one row per CDR3 protein. Of roughly 190,000 distinct CDR3 sequences listed, 27% are singletons. The sample consisted of PBMCs or a T cell subset sorted from them (not recorded which). The receptor source for this set is an adult woman who had mild COVID-19 (a few samples of this study predate the infection). Cell type and time point are not known.

This clonotype was seen more than once but under ten times. V is TRBV30 and J is TRBJ2-5, with 7 bases lining up with TRBD2. The V segment lost 4 bases and the J segment 5 bases; nucleotides outside the gene matches: 4. Germline assignment: CDR1 GTSNPN and CDR2 SVGIG (reference sequence). This CDR3 is 12 amino acids long. In DNA form, the CDR3 reads TGTGCCTGGATGGGACTACACGAGACCCAGTACTTC. Protein sequence: CAWMGLHETQYF.

The sample holds many counts of this clonotype. The chain joins TRBV6-6 to TRBJ2-7, with 11 positions matching TRBD1. With 5 bases clipped from V and 1 base from J, the junction kept 4 bases outside the gene matches. Germline V lookup: CDR1 MNHNY, CDR2 SVGAGI (reference sequence). The CDR3 is made up of 15 amino acids. The CDR3 sequence: CASSLRDRGSYEQYF. CDR3 sequence (DNA): TGTGCCAGCAGTCTCCGGGACAGGGGGTCCTACGAGCAGTACTTC.

CDR3 DNA: TGTGCCAGCAGCCCGACAGGGGGCTTAGAGACCCAGTACTTC. Protein: CASSPTGGLETQYF. The chain links TRBV9 to TRBJ2-5; TRBD1 matches at 10 bases. The CDR3 runs 14 residues. Germline V gene sequence: CDR1 SGDLS, CDR2 YYNGEE. J gave up 4 bases and V 4 bases, and 4 bases lay outside the gene matches.

This clonotype turned up a few times. The rearrangement links TRBV30 to TRBJ2-2; D is unresolved. Germline CDR1 and CDR2: GTSNPN and SVGIG (reference sequence). This CDR3 contains 13 residues. Trimming took off 2 bases at V and 3 bases at J, with 7 bases between the two ends. The CDR3 is CAWSFGDTGELFF. In nucleotides, the CDR3 is TGTGCCTGGAGTTTTGGGGACACCGGGGAGCTGTTTTTT.

This sequence joins TRBV5-1 and TRBJ2-1; D is unresolved. Germline V gene sequence: CDR1 SGHRS, CDR2 YFSETQ. This CDR3 is 16 amino acids long. V was pared by 3 bases and J by 4 bases, with 17 bases between. CDR3 amino acids: CASSSDLGGPYNEQFF. CDR3 DNA sequence: TGCGCCAGCAGCTCCGACCTAGGTGGGCCTTACAATGAGCAGTTCTTC.

V gene TRBV19 combines with J gene TRBJ2-7, with 7 bases identical to TRBD2. Germline loops: CDR1 LNHDA, CDR2 SQIVND (reference sequence). V was pared by 10 bases and J by 4 bases, with 7 bases of the junction left unmatched. CDR3 length: 12 amino acids. CDR3 DNA: TGTGCCACCTCTGCGGGAGATTACGAGCAGTACTTC. Its protein is CATSAGDYEQYF.

The chain combines TRBV20-1 with TRBJ2-5; 7 bases map to TRBD1. Trimming removed 2 bases from V and 2 bases from J; junction bases left unmatched: 5. This CDR3 spans 14 amino acids. In germline, CDR1 is DFQATT, CDR2 SNEGSKA (reference sequence). CDR3 sequence reads: CSARRAGGQETQYF. Written as DNA, the CDR3 is TGCAGTGCTAGAAGGGCAGGGGGTCAAGAGACCCAGTACTTC.

The chain links TRBV7-2 to TRBJ2-7, with D perhaps TRBD2 (5 bases). V dropped 5 bases and J dropped 2 bases, with 10 bases sitting between them. CDR3 length: 13 residues. CDR1 is SGHTA, CDR2 FQGNSA, per germline. The CDR3 loop reads CASSPASTYEQYF. Here the CDR3 DNA reads TGTGCCAGCAGCCCAGCTAGCACCTACGAGCAGTACTTC.

This clonotype was picked up one time. The CDR3 coding sequence is TGTGCCAGCAGTGAAGCGCTTTTAGGTCCCCAGCATTTT. It is translated as CASSEALLGPQHF. This chain links TRBV2 with TRBJ1-5; D remains ambiguous. V lost 0 bases, J lost 10 bases, and 10 bases lay in between. CDR1 is SNHLY and CDR2 is FYNNEI in the germline V gene. CDR3 length: 13 amino acids.

This clonotype was seen more than once but under ten times. This chain uses TRBV24-1 with TRBJ2-1, with D perhaps TRBD2 (6 bases). The CDR3 spans 15 residues. Germline V CDR1 and CDR2: KGHDR, SFDVKD. V was trimmed by 4 bases and J by 10 bases, leaving 19 bases between them. The CDR3, as DNA: TGTGCCACCAGTGACCCGGGACGAAAGGGAGGAGAGCAGTTCTTC. The encoded protein is CATSDPGRKGGEQFF.

The chain has TRBV20-1 and TRBJ2-7; D remains ambiguous. Germline V lookup: CDR1 DFQATT, CDR2 SNEGSKA (reference sequence). The V gene lost 1 base and the J gene lost 6 bases, with 16 bases spanning the gap. The CDR3 length is 14 residues. In nucleotides, the CDR3 is TGCAGTGCTAGAGTGGTACGGAATACCCTCGAGCAGTACTTC. This codes for CSARVVRNTLEQYF.

The chain has TRBV6-5 and TRBJ1-5; tentatively, D is TRBD1 (6 bases). Trimming shortened V by 8 bases and J by 0 bases, and 14 bases separated the two germline ends. Germline CDR1 and CDR2: MNHEY and SVGAGI. CDR3 length: 15 amino acids. Here the CDR3 DNA reads TGTGCCAGCCGGTCAGGGGTGAATAGCAATCAGCCCCAGCATTTT. Translation gives CASRSGVNSNQPQHF.

This clonotype was detected only a few times. The chain recombines TRBV3-1 with TRBJ2-7; D may be TRBD2 (5 bases). The V end was cut by 4 bases, the J end by 3 bases, with 16 bases between. The CDR3 length is 15 residues. CDR1 LGHDT and CDR2 YNNKEL come from the germline V gene (reference sequence). CDR3 in DNA: TGTGCCAGCAGCCCCCACGGGGTGCCTGGCTACGAGCAGTACTTC. Translating it yields CASSPHGVPGYEQYF.

This clonotype was observed a few times. The CDR3 spells CASSGAGDTQYF. The CDR3 DNA reads as TGTGCCAGCTCGGGGGCCGGGGATACGCAGTATTTT. This chain joins TRBV6-5 and TRBJ2-3; D tentatively fits TRBD1 or TRBD2 (6 bases each). This CDR3 has 12 amino acids. The germline V and J ends were trimmed by 8 bases and 6 bases, with 12 bases remaining between them. The V gene's germline CDR1 is MNHEY and CDR2 SVGAGI.

The CDR3 DNA sequence: TGTGCCAGCAGCTGGGGTAGCGGGAGGGAGAATGAGCAGTTCTTC. Translated: CASSWGSGRENEQFF. The chain combines TRBV7-6 with TRBJ2-1; 11 positions agree with TRBD2. CDR1 and CDR2 (germline): SGHVS, FNYEAQ. V lost 4 bases to trimming and J lost 7 bases; unmatched junction nucleotides: 6. The CDR3 is 15 amino acids.

The chain employs TRBV5-1 and TRBJ1-1, with a weak D call TRBD1 (6 bases). V was shortened by 0 bases and J by 4 bases, with 22 bases between the two germline ends. The CDR3 is 18 amino acids. Germline loops: CDR1 SGHRS, CDR2 YFSETQ. The CDR3 DNA is TGCGCCAGCAGCTTGGGGAAGGTGGGCTACAGGGACGGCACTGAAGCTTTCTTT. It yields the protein CASSLGKVGYRDGTEAFF.

Ten or more counts support this clonotype. The chain links TRBV20-1 to TRBJ1-1, with D uncertain. Germline values: CDR1 DFQATT, CDR2 SNEGSKA (reference sequence). Trimming left V 7 bases short and J 5 bases short, with 14 bases between. The CDR3 has 12 residues. Here the CDR3 DNA reads TGCAGTGGCGGCAGGCGGGAGACTGAAGCTTTCTTT. Amino acids: CSGGRRETEAFF.

The rearrangement uses TRBV24-1 and TRBJ1-2; 10 bases are shared with TRBD1. Germline V gene data show CDR1 as KGHDR and CDR2 as SFDVKD. This CDR3 is 14 amino acids long. The V segment lost 4 bases and the J segment 6 bases; nucleotides outside the gene matches: 4. The CDR3 protein is CATSEPDRGNGYTF. CDR3 bases: TGTGCCACCAGTGAGCCGGACAGGGGGAATGGCTACACCTTC.

This clonotype was detected a few times. The gene calls are TRBV7-2 and TRBJ2-7; D is uncertain. V was trimmed by 5 bases and J by 1 base, leaving 12 bases between them. The CDR3 contains 14 residues. Per germline, CDR1 SGHTA and CDR2 FQGNSA. The CDR3 nucleotides read TGTGCCAGCAGCCAACAGACCCATTCCTACGAGCAGTACTTC. Its translation is CASSQQTHSYEQYF.

The chain has TRBV6-6 and TRBJ2-5; D is perhaps TRBD1 (5 bases). V was cut by 2 bases and J by 0 bases, with 13 bases left in between. The CDR3 covers 16 residues. Per germline, CDR1 MNHNY and CDR2 SVGAGI (reference sequence). For the CDR3, the DNA is TGTGCCAGCAGTTACCGCCGACAGACGTACCAAGAGACCCAGTACTTC. Amino acids: CASSYRRQTYQETQYF.

The chain is built from TRBV9 and TRBJ2-7, with 11 bases matching TRBD2. Germline V gives CDR1 SGDLS, CDR2 YYNGEE. The length of the CDR3 is 14 residues. V shed 2 bases, J shed 4 bases, and the junction held 2 bases outside the gene matches. In DNA, the CDR3 is TGTGCCAGCAGCGTTAGCGGGAGGGTTTACGAGCAGTACTTC. This translates into CASSVSGRVYEQYF.